This T cell receptor (beta chain) was recorded in a study of shared clonotypes between healthy human individuals. Trimming cost V 5 bases and J 8 bases; bases outside gene matches: 5. The CDR3 is made up of 15 amino acids. CDR1 and CDR2 from the germline V gene are SEHNR and FQNEAQ (reference sequence). In its sample, this clone was seen many times. The authors combined CD45RO+ cells with CCR7-negative CD45RA+ TemRA cells as CD8 memory. Genomic DNA of every subset was divided equally among multiple immunoSEQ plates. In the authors' workflow: As immunoSEQ supplied junction-only sequences (without quality scores), filtering differed. TCRdb's table, derived via immunoSEQ multiplex PCR, lists solely in-frame clones and lacks some. The V and J calls and the clone size are those of that table, but D and trimming were determined from the DNA. The top ten clones hold 34% of a sample with roughly 660,000 clones, roughly 87% of them seen once.

This TCR came from a young man in good health. Some clones in this sample may be carry-over from other donors' samples. The chain carries TRBV7-9 and TRBJ2-1, with TRBD2 matching 14 bases. Sequencing used memory CD8+ T cells from PBMCs. Regarding subset: CD45RO+ cells pooled with CCR7-negative TemRA cells. DNA for the CDR3: TGTGCCAGCAGCGGTGGACTAGCGGGAGGCTATGAGCAGTTCTTC. Translating gives CASSGGLAGGYEQFF.